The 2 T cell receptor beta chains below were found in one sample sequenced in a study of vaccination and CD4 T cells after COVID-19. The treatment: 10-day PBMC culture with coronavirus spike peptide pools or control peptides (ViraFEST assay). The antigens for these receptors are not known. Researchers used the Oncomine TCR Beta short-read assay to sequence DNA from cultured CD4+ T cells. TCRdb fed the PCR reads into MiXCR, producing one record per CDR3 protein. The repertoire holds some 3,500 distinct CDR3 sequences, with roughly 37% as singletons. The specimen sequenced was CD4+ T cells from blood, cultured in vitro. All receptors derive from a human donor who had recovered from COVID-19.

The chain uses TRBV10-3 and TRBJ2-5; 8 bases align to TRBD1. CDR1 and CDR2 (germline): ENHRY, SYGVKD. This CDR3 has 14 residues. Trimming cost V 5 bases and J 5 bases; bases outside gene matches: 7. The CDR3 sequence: CAISRQGRSETQYF. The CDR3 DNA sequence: TGTGCCATCAGTAGACAGGGGAGGTCGGAGACCCAGTACTTC.

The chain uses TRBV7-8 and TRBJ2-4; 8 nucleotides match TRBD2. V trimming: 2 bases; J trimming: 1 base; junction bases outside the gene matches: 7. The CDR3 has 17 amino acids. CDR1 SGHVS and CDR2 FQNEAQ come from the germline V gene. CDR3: CASSLKAGGLAKNIQYF. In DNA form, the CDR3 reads TGTGCCAGCAGCTTAAAGGCGGGGGGCCTGGCCAAAAACATTCAGTACTTC.